This TCR beta chain is drawn from a study of cytomegalovirus exposure and HLA in healthy donors. Overall study results and limits: A later analysis showed TCR association rates differing by HLA locus, peaking at DRB1 and lowest at HLA-C. Immune exposure information comprised only CMV serostatus. Earlier analysis looked at TCR beta V segments, and most were productive about 90% or about 30% of the time.

Vbeta (60) and Jbeta (13) primers were used in the PCR. TCRdb's copy holds only in-frame clones and misses some; the assay was immunoSEQ multiplex PCR. The record lists 150,000 to 200,000 clones, of which the ten most abundant hold 0.79%. This CDR3 region has 14 residues. Germline V CDR1 and CDR2: SNHLY, FYNNEI. V shed 2 bases and J shed 6 bases, with 11 bases lying between them. Concerning this clone itself: Its specificity is not known.

Material for sequencing was PBMCs. The chain has TRBV2 and TRBJ1-5, with D tentatively TRBD1 (5 bases). The source of this sequence is a woman aged 18-29 years in good health and CMV-seropositive. The CDR3 sequence: CASSESGWSQPQHF. The CDR3 nucleotides are TGTGCCAGCAGTGAATCAGGGTGGAGTCAGCCCCAGCATTTT.